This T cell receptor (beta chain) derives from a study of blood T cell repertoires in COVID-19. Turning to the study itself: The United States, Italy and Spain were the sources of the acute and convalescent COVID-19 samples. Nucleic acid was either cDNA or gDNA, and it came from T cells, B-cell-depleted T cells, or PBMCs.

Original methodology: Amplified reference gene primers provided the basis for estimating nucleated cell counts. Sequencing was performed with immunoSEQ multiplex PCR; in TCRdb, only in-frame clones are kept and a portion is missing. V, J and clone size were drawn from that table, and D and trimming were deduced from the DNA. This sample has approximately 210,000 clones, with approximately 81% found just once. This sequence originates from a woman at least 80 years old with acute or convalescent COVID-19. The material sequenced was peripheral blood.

The DNA of the CDR3 is TGTGCCAGCAGCTTAGAAACTACCGATACGCAGTATTTT. Protein sequence: CASSLETTDTQYF. V usage is TRBV7-8 and J usage is TRBJ2-3, with unresolved D. The CDR3 extends over 13 amino acids. V was cut by 1 base and J by 6 bases, with 8 bases left in between. Germline CDR1 SGHVS, CDR2 FQNEAQ.